Only a few counts were recorded for the clone carrying this TCR beta chain. Its antigen remains unknown. The junction had 9 bases not matched to a gene; V was cut back by 7 bases and J by 5 bases. The length of the CDR3 is 15 residues. Germline V gives CDR1 SGHTA, CDR2 FQGNSA. Primers included in the PCR were 60 Vbeta and 13 Jbeta primers. Profiled with immunoSEQ multiplex PCR; TCRdb holds only in-frame clones, not every one. Of about 190,000 clones listed, roughly 80% are singletons. The sample belongs to a study of cytomegalovirus exposure and HLA in healthy donors. Study findings and constraints: Serostatus for CMV was the only available immune exposure information. An analysis done earlier found most TCR beta V segments productive about 90% or about 30% of the time.

Sequenced: PBMCs. J is TRBJ1-4 and V is TRBV7-2, with 8 bases aligning to TRBD1. This sequence was found in a woman aged 18-29 years in good health and CMV-seronegative. CDR3 sequence: CASTKGGQGNEKLFF. CDR3 sequence (DNA): TGTGCCAGCACCAAAGGCGGACAGGGAAATGAAAAACTGTTTTTT.